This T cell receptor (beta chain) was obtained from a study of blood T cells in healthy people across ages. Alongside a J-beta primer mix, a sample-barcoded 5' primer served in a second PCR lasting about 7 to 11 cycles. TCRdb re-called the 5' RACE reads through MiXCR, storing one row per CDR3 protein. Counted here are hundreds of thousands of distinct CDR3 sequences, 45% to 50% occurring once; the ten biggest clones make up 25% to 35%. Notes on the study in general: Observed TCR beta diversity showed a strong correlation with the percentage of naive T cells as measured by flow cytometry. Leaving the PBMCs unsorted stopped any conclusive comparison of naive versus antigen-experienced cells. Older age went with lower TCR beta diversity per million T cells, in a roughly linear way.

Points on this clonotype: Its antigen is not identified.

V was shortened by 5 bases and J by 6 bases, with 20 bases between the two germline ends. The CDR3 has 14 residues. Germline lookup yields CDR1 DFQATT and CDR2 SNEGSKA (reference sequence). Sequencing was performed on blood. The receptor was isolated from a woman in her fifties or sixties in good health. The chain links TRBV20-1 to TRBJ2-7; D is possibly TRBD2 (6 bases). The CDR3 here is CSAPFYGDGGEQYF. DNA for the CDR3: TGCAGTGCTCCCTTCTATGGGGACGGGGGCGAGCAGTACTTC.